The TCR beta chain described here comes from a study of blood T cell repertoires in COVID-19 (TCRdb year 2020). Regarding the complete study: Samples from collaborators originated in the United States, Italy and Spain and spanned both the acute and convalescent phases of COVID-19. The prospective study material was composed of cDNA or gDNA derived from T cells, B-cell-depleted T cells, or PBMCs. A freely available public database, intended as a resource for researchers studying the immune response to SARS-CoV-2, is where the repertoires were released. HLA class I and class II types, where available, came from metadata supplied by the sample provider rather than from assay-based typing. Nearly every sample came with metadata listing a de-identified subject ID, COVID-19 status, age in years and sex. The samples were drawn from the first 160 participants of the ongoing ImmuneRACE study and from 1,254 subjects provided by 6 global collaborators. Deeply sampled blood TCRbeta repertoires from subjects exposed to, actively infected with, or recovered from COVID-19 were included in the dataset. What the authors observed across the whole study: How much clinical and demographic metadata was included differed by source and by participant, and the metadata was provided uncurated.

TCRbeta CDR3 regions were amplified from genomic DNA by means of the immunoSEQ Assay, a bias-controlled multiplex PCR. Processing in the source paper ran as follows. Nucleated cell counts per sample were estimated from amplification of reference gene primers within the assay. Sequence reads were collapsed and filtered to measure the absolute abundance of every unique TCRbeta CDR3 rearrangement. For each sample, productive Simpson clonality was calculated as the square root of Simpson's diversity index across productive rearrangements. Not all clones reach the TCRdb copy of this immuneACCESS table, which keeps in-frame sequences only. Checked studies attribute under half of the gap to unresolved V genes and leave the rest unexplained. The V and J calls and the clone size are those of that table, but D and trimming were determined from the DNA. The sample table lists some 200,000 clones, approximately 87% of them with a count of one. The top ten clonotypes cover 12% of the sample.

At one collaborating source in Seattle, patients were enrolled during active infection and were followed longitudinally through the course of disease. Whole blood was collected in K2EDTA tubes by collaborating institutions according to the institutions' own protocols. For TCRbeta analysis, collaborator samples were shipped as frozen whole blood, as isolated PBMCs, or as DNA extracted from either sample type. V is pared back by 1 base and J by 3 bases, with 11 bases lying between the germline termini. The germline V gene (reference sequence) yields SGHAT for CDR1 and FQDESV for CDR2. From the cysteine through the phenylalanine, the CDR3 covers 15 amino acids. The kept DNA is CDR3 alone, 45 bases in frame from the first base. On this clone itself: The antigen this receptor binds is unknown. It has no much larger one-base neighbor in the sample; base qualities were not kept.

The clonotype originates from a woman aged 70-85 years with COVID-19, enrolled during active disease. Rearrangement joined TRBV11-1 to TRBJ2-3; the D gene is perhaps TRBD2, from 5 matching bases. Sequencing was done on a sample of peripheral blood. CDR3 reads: CASSLGGQATDTQYF. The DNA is TGTGCCAGCAGCTTAGGAGGGCAAGCGACAGATACGCAGTATTTT.